The 17 T cell receptor beta chains presented below share a single source sample, sequenced in a study of PD-1 blockade in mismatch repair-deficient tumors. Generated by immunoSEQ multiplex PCR, the TCRdb table keeps only in-frame clones and is missing some. The sample holds over 75,000 clones, around 85% seen once. The source was peripheral blood, collected 12 weeks after starting pembrolizumab. These receptors came from an adult with mismatch repair-deficient cancer.

This chain links TRBV7-9 with TRBJ2-3; 16 nucleotides match TRBD2. Germline CDR1 is SEHNR and CDR2 is FQNEAQ (reference sequence). The CDR3 is 18 residues long. Trimming removed 4 bases from V and 3 bases from J; junction bases left unmatched: 7. This CDR3 reads CASSSGLAGGSGTDTQYF. Written as DNA, the CDR3 is TGTGCCAGCAGCTCGGGACTAGCGGGAGGGTCTGGGACAGATACGCAGTATTTT.

The genes are TRBV7-9 and TRBJ2-7; D is unclear. CDR3 length: 14 amino acids. Germline CDR1 and CDR2: SEHNR and FQNEAQ (reference sequence). The ends were cut back, 3 bases at V and 4 bases at J, with 13 bases in the middle. CDR3 bases: TGTGCCAGCAGCTTTCGGCAAAGTGCGTACGAGCAGTACTTC. This translates into CASSFRQSAYEQYF.

Only a few counts were recorded for this clone. V is TRBV19 and J is TRBJ1-2, with a possible D match to TRBD1 (5 bases). The germline gives CDR1 LNHDA, CDR2 SQIVND (reference sequence). The V and J ends lost 3 bases and 4 bases respectively, with 12 bases between them. The CDR3 contains 14 residues. The CDR3 sequence: CASSIKPQGYGYTF. The CDR3 region has the DNA TGTGCCAGTAGTATCAAACCGCAGGGCTATGGCTACACCTTC.

CDR3 DNA: TGTGCCAGCAGCTTAGGGGCAGGGCGGGAGACCCAGTACTTC. It codes for CASSLGAGRETQYF. This chain joins TRBV7-8 and TRBJ2-5, with a weak D call TRBD1 (5 bases). V shed 1 base and J shed 5 bases, with 11 bases lying between them. This CDR3 region has 14 residues. Germline V gene sequence: CDR1 SGHVS, CDR2 FQNEAQ.

The chain uses TRBV14 and TRBJ2-3; TRBD1 matches 9 bases. The V gene end was trimmed by 3 bases and the J gene end by 8 bases; junction bases not matched to a gene: 9. The CDR3 runs 15 residues. Per the germline V gene, CDR1 is SGHDN and CDR2 is FVKESK. The CDR3 loop is CASSHEGQGILTQYF. The CDR3, as DNA: TGTGCCAGCAGCCACGAAGGACAGGGGATTCTTACGCAGTATTTT.

The genes are TRBV29-1 and TRBJ1-5; no reliable D call. V dropped 2 bases and J dropped 4 bases, with 9 bases sitting between them. CDR1 and CDR2 from the germline V gene are SQVTM and ANQGSEA. The CDR3 is 13 residues long. The CDR3 DNA is TGCAGCGTTGAATTGGACGGGAATCAGCCCCAGCATTTT. It codes for CSVELDGNQPQHF.

The rearrangement joins TRBV2 to TRBJ2-5, with D possibly matching TRBD2 (6 bases). The CDR3 covers 15 residues. The V gene's germline CDR1 is SNHLY and CDR2 FYNNEI. V lost 4 bases and J lost 0, with 12 bases in between. CDR3 amino acids: CASSGALAYQETQYF. CDR3 nucleotide sequence: TGTGCCAGCAGTGGGGCCCTAGCGTACCAAGAGACCCAGTACTTC. The full variable domain, rest sourced from reference TRBV2 and TRBJ2-5, is EPEVTQTPSHQVTQMGQEVILRCVPISNHLYFYWYRQILGQKVEFLVSFYNNEISEKSEIFDDQFSVERPDGSNFTLKIRSTKLEDSAMYFCASSGALAYQETQYFGPGTRLLVL.

J is TRBJ1-4 and V is TRBV7-8; D is ambiguous. The CDR3 runs 13 residues. V was pared by 5 bases and J by 13 bases, with 17 bases between. The germline gives CDR1 SGHVS, CDR2 FQNEAQ. CDR3 in amino acids: CASSTGSLSGLFF. CDR3 coding DNA: TGTGCCAGCAGCACCGGCAGCCTTTCGGGACTGTTTTTT. Supplemented by reference TRBV7-8 and TRBJ1-4, the full variable domain reads GAGVSQSPRYKVAKRGQDVALRCDPISGHVSLFWYQQALGQGPEFLTYFQNEAQLDKSGLPSDRFFAERPEGSVSTLKIQRTQQEDSAVYLCASSTGSLSGLFFGSGTQLSVL.

The V gene is TRBV19, the J gene TRBJ2-1; tentatively, D is TRBD2 (6 bases). The V end was cut by 5 bases, the J end by 3 bases, with 8 bases between. This CDR3 has 13 amino acids. Germline CDR1 LNHDA, CDR2 SQIVND (reference sequence). The CDR3 DNA reads as TGTGCCAGTAGTCTGGGACTCTACAATGAGCAGTTCTTC. Its translation: CASSLGLYNEQFF.

This clone was seen only once. The V and J genes are TRBV4-2 and TRBJ2-7; 10 bases align to TRBD1. V lost 3 bases and J lost 2; bases outside the gene matches: 7. The CDR3 length is 16 residues. Germline values: CDR1 LGHNA, CDR2 YNFKEQ. The CDR3 here is CASSHRQGASAYEQYF. CDR3 in DNA: TGTGCCAGCAGCCACCGACAGGGGGCAAGCGCCTACGAGCAGTACTTC.

This clone was detected only a few times. The CDR3: CASSLEVPSGEQFF. The CDR3 region has the DNA TGCGCCAGCAGCTTGGAGGTGCCTTCGGGTGAGCAGTTCTTC. The rearrangement joins TRBV5-1 to TRBJ2-1; the D is unclear. The germline V and J ends were trimmed by 0 bases and 9 bases, with 13 bases remaining between them. This CDR3 contains 14 residues. Per germline, CDR1 SGHRS and CDR2 YFSETQ.

The chain recombines TRBV29-1 with TRBJ1-1; D is ambiguous. Trimming left V 7 bases short and J 0 bases short, with 6 bases between. The CDR3 is 11 residues long. Germline V gene data show CDR1 as SQVTM and CDR2 as ANQGSEA. This chain's CDR3 is CSAQVNTEAFF. The CDR3 region has the DNA TGCAGCGCTCAGGTGAACACTGAAGCTTTCTTT.

In regard to this clone: Possible read error: a much larger clone is one base away. The rearrangement joins TRBV6-6 to TRBJ2-7; D gene uncertain. The CDR3 is made up of 11 amino acids. Germline CDR1 is MNHNY and CDR2 is SVGAGI (reference sequence). The ends were cut back, 6 bases at V and 2 bases at J, with 5 bases in the middle. CDR3 amino acids: CASSPAYEQYF. As DNA, the CDR3 is TGTGCCAGCAGCCCCGCCTACGAGCAGTACTTC.

The V call is TRBV6-5, the J call TRBJ1-4, with unresolved D. Deletions cut 4 bases from V and 0 bases from J, with 9 bases between. CDR1 MNHEY and CDR2 SVGAGI come from the germline V gene. The CDR3 has 15 residues. As DNA, the CDR3 is TGTGCCAGCAGTTTGGGTGGGGCAACTAATGAAAAACTGTTTTTT. Its translation is CASSLGGATNEKLFF.

The CDR3 bases are TGTGCCACCAGCAGAGATGAGAGGGGCCCCCTCTACAATGAGCAGTTCTTC. Its translation is CATSRDERGPLYNEQFF. This chain uses TRBV15 with TRBJ2-1; possibly TRBD1 or TRBD2 for D (5 bases each). CDR1 LNHNV and CDR2 YYDKDF come from the germline V gene (reference sequence). The CDR3 spans 17 residues. The ends were cut back, 0 bases at V and 3 bases at J, with 15 bases in the middle. Based on the CDR3 plus reference TRBV15 and TRBJ2-1, the full variable domain is DAMVIQNPRYQVTQFGKPVTLSCSQTLNHNVMYWYQQKSSQAPKLLFHYYDKDFNNEADTPDNFQSRRPNTSFCFLDIRSPGLGDTAMYLCATSRDERGPLYNEQFFGPGTRLTVL.

J is TRBJ1-1 and V is TRBV19; D is possibly TRBD1 (6 bases). Germline loops: CDR1 LNHDA, CDR2 SQIVND (reference sequence). This CDR3 region has 14 residues. The V end lost 3 bases, the J end lost 5 bases, and 13 bases lay between the germline ends. The CDR3 loop is CASSMRGTDTEAFF. CDR3 DNA sequence: TGTGCCAGTAGTATGAGGGGGACGGATACTGAAGCTTTCTTT.

CDR3 bases: TGTGCCAGCAGCCTCCGGACAGGGAGTGAAAAACTGTTTTTT. This sequence encodes CASSLRTGSEKLFF. V is TRBV6-1 and J is TRBJ1-4; 8 positions agree with TRBD1. The germline V gene encodes CDR1 MNHNS and CDR2 SASEGT. The CDR3 consists of 14 residues. Trimming cost V 6 bases and J 7 bases; bases outside gene matches: 7.